This passage covers 16 T cell receptor beta chains from one sample sequenced in a study of blood T cell repertoires in COVID-19. Sequencing used immunoSEQ multiplex PCR; TCRdb keeps in-frame clones, though not all of them. Of about 74,000 clones listed, 90% are singletons. Sequencing was done on a sample of peripheral blood. The receptors here all came from a man in his fifties with acute or convalescent COVID-19.

The rearrangement joins TRBV18 to TRBJ1-2; D is perhaps TRBD1 (6 bases). Deletions cut 1 base from V and 4 bases from J, with 13 bases between. Germline CDR1 KGHSH, CDR2 LQKENI. The CDR3 loop spans 15 amino acids. This CDR3 reads CASSPRQDGFYGYTF. CDR3 in DNA: TGTGCCAGCTCACCACGACAGGACGGATTCTATGGCTACACCTTC.

The V gene is TRBV15, the J gene TRBJ2-3; the match to TRBD2 covers 7 bases. From germline, CDR1 is LNHNV and CDR2 YYDKDF (reference sequence). This CDR3 spans 16 amino acids. The J segment lost 5 bases and the V segment lost 1 base, leaving 9 bases of the junction unmatched. The CDR3 DNA reads TGTGCCACCAGCAGAGCTGGCGGGAGCGCGGGAGATACGCAGTATTTT. Residues: CATSRAGGSAGDTQYF.

V gene TRBV3-1 (or the pseudogene TRBV3-2) combines with J gene TRBJ2-5; TRBD1 might be the D (5 bases). V was shortened by 0 bases and J by 5 bases, with 13 bases between the two germline ends. Germline CDR1 LGHDT, CDR2 YNNKEL (reference sequence). This CDR3 contains 15 residues. CDR3 coding DNA: TGTGCCAGCAGCCAAGACCCAGGGTCTGTTGAGACCCAGTACTTC. As protein: CASSQDPGSVETQYF.

The chain carries TRBV5-8 and TRBJ2-2; 10 bases line up with TRBD2. J gave up 0 bases and V 0 bases, and 11 bases lay outside the gene matches. The CDR3 has 20 residues. Germline V lookup: CDR1 SGHTS, CDR2 YDEGEE. The CDR3 bases are TGTGCCAGCAGCTTGGAGTTCCTAGCGGGGGCCTACGCGAACACCGGGGAGCTGTTTTTT. Its translation is CASSLEFLAGAYANTGELFF.

The chain combines TRBV6-5 with TRBJ2-1; maybe TRBD1 (5 bases). The CDR3 has 15 amino acids. The germline V and J ends were trimmed by 6 bases and 4 bases, with 16 bases remaining between them. Germline-derived CDR1 and CDR2 are MNHEY and SVGAGI. The CDR3 protein is CASSKRQTEYNEQFF. The CDR3 coding sequence is TGTGCCAGCAGCAAGCGACAGACCGAATACAATGAGCAGTTCTTC.

The chain has TRBV7-9 and TRBJ2-1, with 9 bases identical to TRBD2. The V gene's germline CDR1 is SEHNR and CDR2 FQNEAQ (reference sequence). The CDR3 contains 17 residues. The V gene end was trimmed by 4 bases and the J gene end by 6 bases; junction bases not matched to a gene: 13. The CDR3 region is CASSSPQSGGPINEQFF. CDR3 sequence (DNA): TGTGCCAGCAGCTCCCCACAGAGCGGGGGGCCCATCAATGAGCAGTTCTTC.

This clone was seen once. V is TRBV10-3 and J is TRBJ2-1, with TRBD2 matching 9 bases. The CDR3 is 16 amino acids. The junction had 6 bases not matched to a gene; V was cut back by 5 bases and J by 1 base. Per germline, CDR1 ENHRY and CDR2 SYGVKD. CDR3 sequence: CAISRAGGTSYNEQFF. The DNA for the CDR3 is TGTGCCATCAGTAGAGCGGGAGGCACTTCCTACAATGAGCAGTTCTTC.

V usage is TRBV7-2 and J usage is TRBJ2-3; 8 positions match TRBD2. Germline CDR1 SGHTA, CDR2 FQGNSA. The CDR3 sequence is 15 residues long. V shed 5 bases, J shed 4 bases, and the junction held 8 bases outside the gene matches. The CDR3 DNA is TGTGCCAGCAGCCCCCGGACTAGCTCCCCAGATACGCAGTATTTT. Protein product: CASSPRTSSPDTQYF. The full variable domain, with the rest looked up from reference TRBV7-2 and TRBJ2-3, is GAGVSQSPSNKVTEKGKDVELRCDPISGHTALYWYRQSLGQGLEFLIYFQGNSAPDKSGLPSDRFSAERTGGSVSTLTIQRTQQEDSAVYLCASSPRTSSPDTQYFGPGTRLTVL.

This clone is a singleton in its sample. The chain carries TRBV6-4 and TRBJ2-1; maybe TRBD2 (8 bases). Trimming left V 6 bases short and J 5 bases short, with 17 bases between. This CDR3 comprises 15 residues. CDR1 MRHNA and CDR2 SNTAGT come from the germline V gene. In DNA form, the CDR3 reads TGTGCCAGCAGCCCCGGGAGGGGGCTCCACAATGAGCAGTTCTTC. Translation gives CASSPGRGLHNEQFF.

The rearrangement links TRBV27 to TRBJ2-7; possible D gene TRBD2, 5 bases. The CDR3 sequence is 15 residues long. V lost 2 bases and J 2 bases, leaving 13 bases between the germline ends. In germline, CDR1 is MNHEY, CDR2 SMNVEV (reference sequence). The CDR3 spells CASSLGRLGAYEQYF. In DNA, the CDR3 is TGTGCCAGCAGTTTAGGGAGACTCGGAGCCTACGAGCAGTACTTC.

The chain recombines TRBV11-2 with TRBJ1-1; D remains ambiguous. Looked up from germline, CDR1 is SGHAT and CDR2 is FQNNGV. The V gene lost 1 base and the J gene lost 8 bases, with 17 bases spanning the gap. The CDR3 has 15 amino acids. The CDR3 DNA sequence: TGTGCCAGCAGCTTAGCTCTGGGGTCGGGGTTGGAAGCTTTCTTT. Translating gives CASSLALGSGLEAFF.

The chain joins TRBV2 to TRBJ2-1; 9 bases align to TRBD1. After removal of 5 bases from V and 8 bases from J, the junction contained 10 bases not matched to a gene. Germline V lookup: CDR1 SNHLY, CDR2 FYNNEI. The CDR3 loop spans 15 amino acids. The CDR3 loop is CASSLRQGVNDEQFF. The DNA of the CDR3 is TGTGCCAGCAGTCTCCGACAGGGGGTTAATGATGAGCAGTTCTTC.

The V gene is TRBV6-1, the J gene TRBJ2-7; possible D gene TRBD2, 5 bases. From germline, CDR1 is MNHNS and CDR2 SASEGT. The V gene lost 0 bases and the J gene lost 7 bases, with 10 bases spanning the gap. The CDR3 sequence is 13 residues long. The CDR3: CASSEARTGEQYF. Written as DNA, the CDR3 is TGTGCCAGCAGTGAAGCGCGCACGGGGGAGCAGTACTTC.

The CDR3: CASSLAAREGLEQYF. Written as DNA, the CDR3 is TGTGCCAGCAGCTTAGCGGCGCGGGAGGGCCTCGAGCAGTACTTC. The chain couples TRBV7-6 to TRBJ2-7; 9 positions match TRBD2. V gave up 0 bases and J gave up 6 bases; unmatched junction bases: 6. The CDR3 covers 15 residues. Germline assignment: CDR1 SGHVS and CDR2 FNYEAQ.

The chain is built from TRBV19 and TRBJ1-5, with D possibly TRBD1 on 6 matching bases. Per the germline V gene, CDR1 is LNHDA and CDR2 is SQIVND (reference sequence). Trimming took off 9 bases at V and 9 bases at J, with 15 bases between the two ends. The CDR3 totals 12 residues. CDR3 bases: TGTGCCAGCCAACAGGGAAAGATGCCCCAGCATTTT. This codes for CASQQGKMPQHF.

V gene TRBV7-9 combines with J gene TRBJ2-1, with 8 bases aligning to TRBD1. V gave up 0 bases and J gave up 2 bases; unmatched junction bases: 9. This CDR3 contains 18 residues. Germline-derived CDR1 and CDR2 are SEHNR and FQNEAQ (reference sequence). The CDR3 spells CASSLARPGTGPYNEQFF. Written as DNA, the CDR3 is TGTGCCAGCAGCTTAGCGCGTCCGGGGACAGGACCCTACAATGAGCAGTTCTTC.